The TCR beta chain described here comes from a study of cytomegalovirus exposure and HLA in healthy donors. Whole-study findings and limits: High specificity and sensitivity for cytomegalovirus status were reported for the classifier.

Healthy bone marrow donors made up the cohort. PCR primers comprised 60 Vbeta and 13 Jbeta primers. TCRdb keeps only in-frame clones here, not all; method: immunoSEQ multiplex PCR. The repertoire consists of under 200,000 clones, with around 79% occurring once and the leading ten covering 0.69%. With respect to this clone: Its antigen remains unidentified.

The CDR3 runs 15 residues. The germline CDR1 and CDR2 sequences are ENHRY and SYGVKD. V lost 7 bases and J lost 1; bases outside the gene matches: 8. This chain links TRBV10-3 with TRBJ1-2; TRBD1 agrees at 8 bases. Material: PBMCs. This TCR was sampled from a woman aged 40 to 55 in good health and CMV-seronegative. The CDR3 region has the DNA TGTGCCATCAACCGAGGACAGGGAGATAACTATGGCTACACCTTC. Translating gives CAINRGQGDNYGYTF.